These 18 T cell receptor beta chains were sequenced from one sample in a study of cytomegalovirus exposure and HLA in healthy donors. Clones were read by immunoSEQ multiplex PCR, and TCRdb kept only the in-frame ones, dropping some. The data show some 200,000 clones, around nine tenths seen once. The sequencing input was PBMCs. The receptors stem from a woman aged 18-29 years in good health and CMV-seronegative.

This clone was recorded only once. V gene TRBV9 combines with J gene TRBJ2-2, with TRBD1 matching 12 bases. V shed 3 bases, J shed 7 bases, and the junction held 10 bases outside the gene matches. The CDR3 is 17 amino acids. Germline V lookup: CDR1 SGDLS, CDR2 YYNGEE. CDR3 sequence: CASSADSGTGGIGELFF. DNA for the CDR3: TGTGCCAGCAGCGCTGATTCCGGGACAGGGGGCATCGGGGAGCTGTTTTTT.

V gene TRBV20-1 combines with J gene TRBJ2-3; no definite D call. The CDR3 runs 11 residues. V was pared by 0 bases and J by 9 bases, with 7 bases between. Per germline, CDR1 DFQATT and CDR2 SNEGSKA (reference sequence). CDR3 DNA sequence: TGCAGTGCTAGAGATCTTACAACGCAGTATTTT. It translates to CSARDLTTQYF.

V gene TRBV29-1 combines with J gene TRBJ2-2; weak D call: TRBD1 (7 bases). V was pared by 4 bases and J by 5 bases, with 17 bases between. CDR1 is SQVTM and CDR2 is ANQGSEA in the germline V gene. The CDR3 is made up of 15 amino acids. The CDR3: CSVVRDSLDTGELFF. The CDR3 coding sequence is TGCAGCGTTGTGCGGGACAGCCTAGATACCGGGGAGCTGTTTTTT.

This clone was seen only once. V gene TRBV19 combines with J gene TRBJ1-2, with a possible D match to TRBD1 (6 bases). Germline loops: CDR1 LNHDA, CDR2 SQIVND (reference sequence). V gave up 3 bases and J gave up 2 bases, with 13 bases separating them. The CDR3 consists of 15 residues. The CDR3 nucleotides read TGTGCCAGTAGTATTGATTGGGGGGGCAACTATGGCTACACCTTC. Its translation is CASSIDWGGNYGYTF.

The gene calls are TRBV14 and TRBJ2-5, with 12 bases aligning to TRBD2. Germline CDR1 and CDR2: SGHDN and FVKESK. J gave up 3 bases and V 3 bases, and 2 bases lay outside the gene matches. The CDR3 extends over 15 amino acids. DNA for the CDR3: TGTGCCAGCAGCCAGCGACTAGCGGGAGAAGAGACCCAGTACTTC. This codes for CASSQRLAGEETQYF.

This clone was found many times. The chain has TRBV10-2 and TRBJ2-1; D gene uncertain. The CDR3 loop spans 13 amino acids. CDR1 is WSHSY and CDR2 is SAAADI in the germline V gene. V was trimmed by 2 bases and J by 2 bases, leaving 4 bases between them. The CDR3: CASSETPYNEQFF. The CDR3 DNA sequence: TGCGCCAGCAGTGAGACACCCTACAATGAGCAGTTCTTC.

The chain uses TRBV11-2 and TRBJ2-7; 7 nucleotides agree with TRBD1. Germline V gives CDR1 SGHAT, CDR2 FQNNGV. The trim removed 7 bases at V and 3 bases at J, leaving 9 bases unmatched. CDR3 length: 14 residues. CDR3 sequence reads: CASTQRDRRYEQYF. The DNA of the CDR3 is TGTGCCAGCACCCAAAGGGACAGACGCTACGAGCAGTACTTC. The complete variable domain, with remaining parts taken from reference TRBV11-2 and TRBJ2-7, reads EAGVAQSPRYKIIEKRQSVAFWCNPISGHATLYWYQQILGQGPKLLIQFQNNGVVDDSQLPKDRFSAERLKGVDSTLKIQPAKLEDSAVYLCASTQRDRRYEQYFGPGTRLTVT.

This clone appeared once. The chain uses TRBV28 and TRBJ1-2, with TRBD1 as a possible D gene (6 bases). V lost 7 bases and J 8 bases, leaving 17 bases between the germline ends. CDR1 is MDHEN, CDR2 SYDVKM, per germline. The CDR3 contains 13 residues. CDR3 sequence reads: CASKGGIVAGYTF. CDR3 sequence (DNA): TGTGCCAGCAAGGGGGGGATTGTCGCCGGCTACACCTTC.

V and J are TRBV30 and TRBJ2-3, with TRBD1 identical over 10 bases. Trimming at V came to 4 bases and at J to 2 bases, leaving 9 bases not matched to a gene. CDR1 is GTSNPN and CDR2 is SVGIG in the germline V gene (reference sequence). The CDR3 is 16 amino acids. CDR3 coding DNA: TGTGCCTGGACAAGAGACAGGGGGCGCGTCACAGATACGCAGTATTTT. Amino acids: CAWTRDRGRVTDTQYF.

The chain uses TRBV27 and TRBJ2-6; D remains ambiguous. This CDR3 is 17 amino acids long. Trimming shortened V by 2 bases and J by 4 bases, and 15 bases separated the two germline ends. The germline gives CDR1 MNHEY, CDR2 SMNVEV (reference sequence). CDR3 loop: CASSLVRSRYGANVLTF. In DNA, the CDR3 is TGTGCCAGCAGTTTAGTCCGTTCCAGGTACGGGGCCAACGTCCTGACTTTC.

The chain links TRBV27 to TRBJ2-1; a possible D gene is TRBD2 (6 bases). From germline, CDR1 is MNHEY and CDR2 SMNVEV (reference sequence). The CDR3 totals 19 residues. With 6 bases removed from V and 6 bases from J, the gap between germline ends came to 30 bases. CDR3 loop: CASSAVFRGKTNPFNEQFF. In nucleotides, the CDR3 is TGTGCCAGCAGCGCTGTGTTCCGCGGGAAGACTAACCCTTTCAATGAGCAGTTCTTC.

The CDR3 DNA sequence: TGCGCCAGCAGCGTAACAGGGTCTGGGGCCAACGTCCTGACTTTC. Amino acids: CASSVTGSGANVLTF. The chain combines TRBV5-1 with TRBJ2-6; a weak D match, TRBD1 (6 bases). From germline, CDR1 is SGHRS and CDR2 YFSETQ. Trimming pared 4 bases from V and 1 base from J, leaving 9 bases between. This CDR3 comprises 15 residues.

This chain connects TRBV7-2 to TRBJ2-7, with D possibly being TRBD2 (5 bases). V was shortened by 3 bases and J by 7 bases, with 25 bases between the two germline ends. The V gene's germline CDR1 is SGHTA and CDR2 FQGNSA. This CDR3 has 17 residues. The CDR3, as DNA: TGTGCCAGCAGCTTCTTCGGCAGTTCCTCTACCCCGGGGGAGCAGTACTTC. It yields the protein CASSFFGSSSTPGEQYF.

The chain carries TRBV7-8 and TRBJ2-7; 9 positions agree with TRBD2. The CDR3 length is 15 residues. From germline, CDR1 is SGHVS and CDR2 FQNEAQ. With V trimmed by 7 bases and J by 5 bases, 12 bases remained unmatched. CDR3 coding DNA: TGTGCCAGCACCGAGAGAGTAGCGGGAGCCCACGAGCAGTACTTC. It specifies CASTERVAGAHEQYF.

The chain joins TRBV6-1 to TRBJ2-2; 14 bases fit TRBD2. CDR3 length equals 16 residues. V shed 3 bases, J shed 6 bases, and the junction held 3 bases outside the gene matches. Germline V gene lookup returns CDR1 MNHNS and CDR2 SASEGT. This chain's CDR3 is CASSDGLAGGPGELFF. The CDR3 DNA reads TGTGCCAGCAGTGACGGACTAGCGGGAGGTCCCGGGGAGCTGTTTTTT.

The V gene is TRBV7-6, the J gene TRBJ1-4; 9 bases agree with TRBD1. This CDR3 spans 13 amino acids. V gave up 4 bases and J gave up 8 bases; unmatched junction bases: 2. Germline V gene data show CDR1 as SGHVS and CDR2 as FNYEAQ. CDR3 loop: CASSYGTGEKLFF. CDR3 in DNA: TGTGCCAGCAGCTATGGGACAGGGGAAAAACTGTTTTTT.

This sequence joins TRBV18 and TRBJ2-3, with a tentative D call TRBD1 (6 bases). CDR1 is KGHSH, CDR2 LQKENI, per germline. The CDR3 length is 16 residues. V gave up 0 bases and J gave up 3 bases, with 13 bases separating them. The DNA of the CDR3 is TGTGCCAGCTCACCACCGAACAGGGTCGGTACAGATACGCAGTATTTT. Protein sequence: CASSPPNRVGTDTQYF.

V usage is TRBV27 and J usage is TRBJ2-7, with TRBD2 as a possible D gene (6 bases). V gave up 0 bases and J gave up 4 bases, with 10 bases separating them. This CDR3 spans 14 amino acids. Germline CDR1 is MNHEY and CDR2 is SMNVEV (reference sequence). This CDR3 reads CASSLSSGLYEQYF. The CDR3, as DNA: TGTGCCAGCAGTTTATCTAGCGGCCTTTACGAGCAGTACTTC.